This T cell receptor beta chain derives from a study of shared clonotypes between healthy human individuals. Source study methods: Junction-only sequences without quality scores were provided by ImmunoSEQ, so filtering was different. Clones were read by immunoSEQ multiplex PCR, and TCRdb kept only the in-frame ones, dropping some. The DNA gave D and trimming, while V, J and clone size come from that table. The sample has 2,500,000 or so clones, approximately 92% seen once. The CDR3 contains 11 residues. Germline-derived CDR1 and CDR2 are SNHLY and FYNNEI. Study outcomes and limitations: With few donors, the genetic and exposure-history diversity represented was limited.

Concerning this clone: Its specificity is unknown. The junction and the germline gene differ at one end; a read error may be behind it.

The receptor was derived from a man aged 18 to 35 in good health. The chain has TRBV2 and TRBJ2-5, with D unclear. Material for sequencing was naive CD4+ T cells sorted from blood. Subset noted: CD45RA+ positively selected. CDR3 sequence (DNA): TGTGCCAGCAGGGAAGAAGGGACCCAGTACTTC. It is translated as CASREEGTQYF.